Shown below are 18 T cell receptor beta chains from a single sample sequenced in a study of blood T cell repertoires in COVID-19. Repertoires were generated with immunoSEQ multiplex PCR, while TCRdb's copy carries only in-frame clones and drops some. This repertoire shows about 160,000 clones, 70% to 90% found once; its top ten account for approximately 1%. The sample taken for sequencing was peripheral blood. These receptors were taken from a man between 35 and 55 years old with acute or convalescent COVID-19.

CDR3 residues: CASSEARGYQPQHF. The CDR3 nucleotides are TGTGCCAGCAGTGAAGCGCGAGGCTATCAGCCCCAGCATTTT. This sequence joins TRBV2 and TRBJ1-5, with D unclear. The CDR3 consists of 14 residues. V lost 0 bases, J lost 5 bases, and 8 bases lay in between. Germline-derived CDR1 and CDR2 are SNHLY and FYNNEI.

The rearrangement uses TRBV4-3 and TRBJ1-1, with 8 positions matching TRBD1. The CDR3 is made up of 15 amino acids. The germline V gene has CDR1 LGHNA and CDR2 YSLEER. Trimming at V came to 1 base and at J to 1 base, leaving 2 bases not matched to a gene. Written as DNA, the CDR3 is TGCGCCAGCAGCCAAGGACAGGGGTGGAACACTGAAGCTTTCTTT. It translates to CASSQGQGWNTEAFF.

This chain connects TRBV9 to TRBJ1-2, with 8 bases fitting TRBD1. J lost 8 bases, V lost 8 bases, and 11 bases had no gene match. Germline CDR1 reads SGDLS; CDR2 reads YYNGEE. This CDR3 comprises 13 residues. For the CDR3, the DNA is TGTGCCAGTTCGACAGGGGCTGGAGTCGGCTACACCTTC. This translates into CASSTGAGVGYTF.

The J gene is TRBJ2-2, the V gene TRBV9, with TRBD1 matching over 10 bases. The V gene end was trimmed by 6 bases and the J gene end by 5 bases; junction bases not matched to a gene: 10. Germline V lookup: CDR1 SGDLS, CDR2 YYNGEE. The CDR3 has 16 amino acids. The CDR3 here is CASTTNRDRGTGELFF. Written as DNA, the CDR3 is TGTGCCAGCACCACAAATCGGGACAGGGGTACCGGGGAGCTGTTTTTT.

The chain links TRBV27 to TRBJ1-3; D may be TRBD1 (5 bases). Trimming shortened V by 5 bases and J by 4 bases, and 15 bases separated the two germline ends. Germline values: CDR1 MNHEY, CDR2 SMNVEV (reference sequence). The length of the CDR3 is 15 residues. The CDR3 loop is CASSPLGRVGNTIYF. CDR3 coding DNA: TGTGCCAGCAGTCCCCTGGGCAGGGTAGGAAACACCATATATTTT.

The V and J genes are TRBV28 and TRBJ1-2; D is perhaps TRBD1 (6 bases). Germline V gene lookup returns CDR1 MDHEN and CDR2 SYDVKM. CDR3 size: 16 residues. Between the trimmed V and J ends, which lost 6 bases and 0 bases, there was a span of 17 bases. CDR3 coding DNA: TGTGCCAGCAGCCGTACCCCACAGGGTTCTAACTATGGCTACACCTTC. Translation gives CASSRTPQGSNYGYTF.

This sequence joins TRBV7-8 and TRBJ1-2; D possibly corresponds to TRBD1 (5 bases). The CDR3 covers 12 residues. Trimming took 10 bases from V and 4 from J, leaving 13 bases between them. Looked up from germline, CDR1 is SGHVS and CDR2 is FQNEAQ. As DNA, the CDR3 is TGTGCCATCCTGACAGCAAGCTATGGCTACACCTTC. It specifies CAILTASYGYTF. The variable domain in full, completed from reference TRBV7-8 and TRBJ1-2, reads GAGVSQSPRYKVAKRGQDVALRCDPISGHVSLFWYQQALGQGPEFLTYFQNEAQLDKSGLPSDRFFAERPEGSVSTLKIQRTQQEDSAVYLCAILTASYGYTFGSGTRLTVV.

This clone was detected once. The chain has TRBV6-5 and TRBJ1-1; D remains ambiguous. The CDR3 loop spans 13 amino acids. Looked up from germline, CDR1 is MNHEY and CDR2 is SVGAGI. V was cut by 6 bases and J by 2 bases, with 10 bases left in between. The CDR3 loop is CASRAGSNTEAFF. In nucleotides, the CDR3 is TGTGCCAGCAGAGCCGGGTCTAACACTGAAGCTTTCTTT.

The chain is built from TRBV11-3 and TRBJ2-1; TRBD2 is a possible D gene (7 bases). Germline-derived CDR1 and CDR2 are SGHNT and YENEEA. Deletions cut 1 base from V and 6 bases from J, with 13 bases between. The CDR3 covers 15 residues. CDR3 DNA: TGTGCCAGCAGCTTAGGGTGGGGGGGGCGCAATGAGCAGTTCTTC. It is translated as CASSLGWGGRNEQFF.

The chain links TRBV4-1 to TRBJ2-5, with a weak D call TRBD2 (7 bases). The CDR3 sequence is 16 residues long. Germline V gene data show CDR1 as MGHRA and CDR2 as YSYEKL. Trimming pared 0 bases from V and 5 bases from J, leaving 16 bases between. The CDR3 reads CASSQDGGAPGETQYF. CDR3 in DNA: TGCGCCAGCAGCCAAGATGGGGGGGCGCCGGGGGAGACCCAGTACTTC.

In its sample, this clone was seen once. The chain employs TRBV19 and TRBJ2-3; D is ambiguous. Germline-derived CDR1 and CDR2 are LNHDA and SQIVND (reference sequence). This CDR3 region has 15 residues. V lost 0 bases to trimming and J lost 2 bases, with 9 bases between them. This chain's CDR3 is CASSIDPRNTDTQYF. The CDR3 DNA sequence: TGTGCCAGTAGTATAGACCCGAGAAACACAGATACGCAGTATTTT.

This sequence joins TRBV28 and TRBJ2-7, with 10 positions matching TRBD1. The CDR3 covers 15 residues. The germline gives CDR1 MDHEN, CDR2 SYDVKM. V dropped 7 bases and J dropped 5; count of bases not matched to a gene: 11. The CDR3 protein is CASTSTGTGAHEQYF. CDR3 nucleotides: TGTGCCAGCACGTCGACCGGGACAGGGGCCCACGAGCAGTACTTC. Full variable domain (remainder filled in from reference TRBV28 and TRBJ2-7): DVKVTQSSRYLVKRTGEKVFLECVQDMDHENMFWYRQDPGLGLRLIYFSYDVKMKEKGDIPEGYSVSREKKERFSLILESASTNQTSMYLCASTSTGTGAHEQYFGPGTRLTVT.

The V call is TRBV7-3, the J call TRBJ2-3, with TRBD1 as a possible D gene (5 bases). Trimming took 5 bases from V and 6 from J, leaving 21 bases between them. The germline V gene encodes CDR1 SGHTA and CDR2 FQGTGA. The CDR3 extends over 16 amino acids. For the CDR3, the DNA is TGTGCCAGCAGCCCTCTCCCCGGGCAGGGTGTTGATACGCAGTATTTT. It codes for CASSPLPGQGVDTQYF.

This clone was recorded a few times. The gene calls are TRBV5-1 and TRBJ1-2, with 8 bases lining up with TRBD1. Germline lookup yields CDR1 SGHRS and CDR2 YFSETQ. The CDR3 is made up of 14 amino acids. V lost 4 bases, J lost 5 bases, and 7 bases stayed unmatched. The CDR3 nucleotides are TGCGCCAGCAGCGACAGGGGTCGTTCTTATGGCTACACCTTC. As protein: CASSDRGRSYGYTF.

The sample holds one count of this clone. The chain has TRBV10-2 and TRBJ1-5; D is possibly TRBD1 (5 bases). The CDR3 is 15 amino acids. The V gene lost 4 bases and the J gene lost 4 bases, with 14 bases spanning the gap. Germline V CDR1 and CDR2: WSHSY, SAAADI. CDR3 coding DNA: TGCGCCAGCAGTGTGGGGGGGACGGCGAATCAGCCCCAGCATTTT. Its protein product is CASSVGGTANQPQHF.

The chain links TRBV20-1 to TRBJ1-5, with unresolved D. Trimming pared 3 bases from V and 11 bases from J, leaving 14 bases between. CDR1 is DFQATT and CDR2 is SNEGSKA in the germline V gene (reference sequence). This CDR3 has 12 residues. The CDR3 nucleotides read TGCAGTGCTAGTGGTGGCCTGTTGGCCCAGCATTTT. This sequence encodes CSASGGLLAQHF.

The V and J genes are TRBV7-2 and TRBJ1-2; D not resolved. The germline V and J ends were trimmed by 2 bases and 0 bases, with 4 bases remaining between them. CDR1 is SGHTA, CDR2 FQGNSA, per germline. This CDR3 region has 13 residues. CDR3 region: CASSLQANYGYTF. The CDR3, as DNA: TGTGCCAGCAGCTTACAGGCTAACTATGGCTACACCTTC.

The chain is built from TRBV10-3 and TRBJ1-2; D call uncertain. V lost 5 bases and J lost 3, with 10 bases in between. Germline lookup yields CDR1 ENHRY and CDR2 SYGVKD. The CDR3 extends over 13 amino acids. CDR3 protein: CAISYSPYYGYTF. The CDR3 DNA is TGTGCCATCAGTTACAGTCCCTACTATGGCTACACCTTC.